What follows is one T cell receptor (beta chain) and its context. The antigen remains unidentified. Germline loops: CDR1 SGHVS, CDR2 FQNEAQ. V lost 4 bases to trimming and J lost 5 bases, with 14 bases between them. The CDR3 is 14 amino acids. The data derive from a study of cytomegalovirus exposure and HLA in healthy donors. Primers included in the PCR were 60 Vbeta and 13 Jbeta primers. The assay was immunoSEQ multiplex PCR, and TCRdb's table has in-frame clones only and misses some. This sample has roughly 220,000 clones, with 70% found just once. Study observations and caveats: It was reportedly the case that the classifier diagnosed cytomegalovirus status with high specificity and sensitivity.

This rearrangement joins TRBV7-8 to TRBJ2-5, with a tentative D call TRBD2 (5 bases). The specimen sequenced was PBMCs. The sequence was collected from a man between 35 and 55 years old in good health and CMV-seropositive. The CDR3 loop is CASSYTGLAETQYF. The CDR3 DNA is TGTGCCAGCAGCTACACGGGGTTAGCGGAGACCCAGTACTTC.